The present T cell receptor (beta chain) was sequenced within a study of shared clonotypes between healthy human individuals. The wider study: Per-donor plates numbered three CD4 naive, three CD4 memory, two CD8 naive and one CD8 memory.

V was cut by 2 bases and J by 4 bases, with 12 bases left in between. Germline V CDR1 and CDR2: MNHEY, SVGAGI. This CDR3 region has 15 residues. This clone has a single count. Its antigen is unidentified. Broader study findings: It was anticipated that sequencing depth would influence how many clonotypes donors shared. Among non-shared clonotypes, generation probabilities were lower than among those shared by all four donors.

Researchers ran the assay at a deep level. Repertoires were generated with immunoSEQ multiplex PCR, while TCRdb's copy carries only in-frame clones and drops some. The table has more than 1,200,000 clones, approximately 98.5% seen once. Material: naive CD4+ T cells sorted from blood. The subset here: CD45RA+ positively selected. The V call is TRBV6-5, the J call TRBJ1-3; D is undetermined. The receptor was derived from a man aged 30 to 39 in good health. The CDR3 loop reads CASSYRQNLGNTIYF. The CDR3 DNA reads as TGTGCCAGCAGTTACAGGCAGAACTTAGGAAACACCATATATTTT.